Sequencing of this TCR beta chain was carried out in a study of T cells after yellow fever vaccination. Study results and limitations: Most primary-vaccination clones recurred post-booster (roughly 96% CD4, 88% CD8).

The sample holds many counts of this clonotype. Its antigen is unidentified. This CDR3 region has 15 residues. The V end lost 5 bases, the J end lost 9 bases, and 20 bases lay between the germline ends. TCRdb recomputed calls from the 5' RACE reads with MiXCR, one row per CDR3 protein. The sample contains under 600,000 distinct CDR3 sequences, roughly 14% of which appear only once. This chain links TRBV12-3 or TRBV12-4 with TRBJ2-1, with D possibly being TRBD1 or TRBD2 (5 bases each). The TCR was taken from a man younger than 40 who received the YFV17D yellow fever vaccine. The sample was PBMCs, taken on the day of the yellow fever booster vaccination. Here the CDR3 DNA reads TGTGCCAGCAGTCCTATTGGGGGTAGTCTTTTTGAGCAGTTCTTC. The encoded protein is CASSPIGGSLFEQFF.